Relative to its sample, the clone carrying this T cell receptor (beta chain) is medium-sized (0.01 to 0.1%). Its antigen is not identified. Trimming shortened V by 0 bases and J by 4 bases, and 10 bases separated the two germline ends. The CDR3 sequence is 14 residues long. Germline V gene lookup returns CDR1 SGHRS and CDR2 YFSETQ. The sample belongs to a study of spatial heterogeneity in lung cancer. Overall study context: Sequences of the beta chain were consistently detected in greater numbers than alpha-chain sequences.

A distinct unique molecular identifier was carried by each TCR cDNA molecule. Via MiXCR, TCRdb re-called the 5' RACE reads, giving one row per CDR3 protein. Of about 82,000 distinct CDR3 sequences in the sample, around 13% were seen once. Study-wide findings and caveats: Circulating ubiquitous expanded tumor TCRs were observed more frequently at resection than at follow-up.

Time point defined: sample taken at primary tumor resection. Tumor, nontumor lung or frozen PBMC supplied whole RNA that was sequenced unsorted. The donor population consisted of more than 55 patients with untreated, early-stage non-small cell lung cancer. This clonotype was obtained from a male donor with early-stage non-small cell lung cancer. This material consisted of PBMCs, taken at surgery. V gene TRBV5-1 combines with J gene TRBJ1-2; D unclear. The CDR3 loop is CASSLGEGPYGYTF. DNA of the CDR3: TGCGCCAGCAGCTTGGGAGAAGGACCCTATGGCTACACCTTC.